The T cell receptor (beta chain) under discussion was sequenced for a study of cytomegalovirus exposure and HLA in healthy donors. Overall study context: Ancestry clustering placed about 86% of under 450 genotyped donors in the Caucasian-associated cluster. Study-level findings and limits: HLA-A and HLA-B allele assignments for most subjects were reportedly predicted accurately using TCR beta sequences. Follow-up analysis later connected one missense variant in DCLRE1C with trimming of TCR beta V- and J-genes.

Samples came from healthy bone marrow donors. The length of the CDR3 is 14 residues. Germline V CDR1 and CDR2: KGHSH, LQKENI. J gave up 4 bases and V 4 bases, and 6 bases lay outside the gene matches. The study ran its PCR with 60 Vbeta and 13 Jbeta primers. The repertoire was sequenced with immunoSEQ multiplex PCR; TCRdb's copy has only in-frame clones and lacks some. Recorded here are roughly 140,000 clones; the top ten clones represent 2% to 3%. Worth noting for this clone: The antigen is undetermined.

The TCR comes from a man aged 40-50 years in good health and CMV-seronegative. The chain couples TRBV18 to TRBJ1-2, with 7 bases aligning to TRBD1. What was sequenced was PBMCs. CDR3 protein: CASSHLDRIYGYTF. The CDR3 nucleotides are TGTGCCAGCTCACACTTGGACAGGATCTATGGCTACACCTTC.